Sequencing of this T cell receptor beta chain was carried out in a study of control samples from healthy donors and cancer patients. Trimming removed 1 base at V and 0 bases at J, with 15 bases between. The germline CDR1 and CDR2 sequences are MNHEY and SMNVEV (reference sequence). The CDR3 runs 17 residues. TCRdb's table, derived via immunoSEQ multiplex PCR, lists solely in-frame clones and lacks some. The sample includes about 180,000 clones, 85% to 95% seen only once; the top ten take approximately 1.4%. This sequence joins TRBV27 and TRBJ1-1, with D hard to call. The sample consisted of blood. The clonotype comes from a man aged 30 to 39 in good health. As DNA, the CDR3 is TGTGCCAGCAGTTTATTCGGCGCTCACTCCATGAACACTGAAGCTTTCTTT. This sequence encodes CASSLFGAHSMNTEAFF.